Each of the 30 T cell receptor beta chains below was sequenced from the same sample in a study of cytomegalovirus exposure and HLA in healthy donors. PCR employed 60 Vbeta and 13 Jbeta primers. The assay was immunoSEQ multiplex PCR, and TCRdb's table has in-frame clones only and misses some. The sample contains around 130,000 clones, around 67% of which appear only once. The source material was PBMCs. The receptors derive from a woman between 40 and 50 years old in good health and CMV-seropositive.

The CDR3: CAITGTGSVSEQYF. Here the CDR3 DNA reads TGTGCCATCACGGGGACAGGGTCAGTAAGCGAGCAGTACTTC. The chain has TRBV10-3 and TRBJ2-5, with 9 bases matching TRBD1. The J call may be faulty, since TRBJ2-7 better matches the DNA end. Germline-derived CDR1 and CDR2 are ENHRY and SYGVKD. The CDR3 loop spans 14 amino acids.

The chain has TRBV7-2 and TRBJ2-1, with 8 bases identical to TRBD2. CDR3 size: 18 residues. With V trimmed by 5 bases and J by 0 bases, 12 bases remained unmatched. Germline CDR1 reads SGHTA; CDR2 reads FQGNSA. CDR3 sequence: CASSGGPLLAASYNEQFF. Written as DNA, the CDR3 is TGTGCCAGCAGCGGAGGCCCCTTACTAGCGGCCTCCTACAATGAGCAGTTCTTC.

This clone was seen a few times. This chain links TRBV11-1 with TRBJ2-2, with D perhaps matching TRBD1 (5 bases). The CDR3 totals 15 residues. Germline V gene data show CDR1 as SGHAT and CDR2 as FQDESV (reference sequence). The V end was cut by 5 bases, the J end by 5 bases, with 15 bases between. The CDR3 spells CASSTTVQGTGELFF. The CDR3 DNA reads as TGTGCCAGCAGCACGACAGTCCAAGGGACCGGGGAGCTGTTTTTT.

This chain uses TRBV5-1 with TRBJ1-3; a possible D gene is TRBD1 (5 bases). Germline CDR1 reads SGHRS; CDR2 reads YFSETQ. The CDR3 has 17 residues. V lost 0 bases to trimming and J lost 0 bases, with 13 bases between them. CDR3 in DNA: TGCGCCAGCAGCTTGGAGACAGCGTCCCTCTCTGGAAACACCATATATTTT. Translated, it gives CASSLETASLSGNTIYF.

The chain carries TRBV7-2 and TRBJ2-5; 8 nucleotides line up with TRBD2. The V segment lost 5 bases and the J segment 1 base; nucleotides outside the gene matches: 6. Germline V gene data show CDR1 as SGHTA and CDR2 as FQGNSA. The CDR3 contains 15 residues. The CDR3 region is CASSTRLAIQETQYF. The CDR3 DNA sequence: TGTGCCAGCAGCACAAGACTAGCGATCCAAGAGACCCAGTACTTC.

The chain has TRBV7-3 and TRBJ2-1; 7 bases map to TRBD2. V shed 5 bases, J shed 8 bases, and the junction held 15 bases outside the gene matches. The germline V gene encodes CDR1 SGHTA and CDR2 FQGTGA. The CDR3 totals 16 residues. CDR3 loop: CASSPDGSGVRDEQFF. CDR3 sequence (DNA): TGTGCCAGCAGCCCCGATGGGAGCGGGGTGAGGGATGAGCAGTTCTTC.

This clone was counted only a few times. The chain recombines TRBV28 with TRBJ1-5, with D hard to call. CDR3 length: 15 amino acids. Germline-derived CDR1 and CDR2 are MDHEN and SYDVKM. Trimming shortened V by 8 bases and J by 8 bases, and 22 bases separated the two germline ends. CDR3 nucleotide sequence: TGTGCCAGCGGACTCCTGGGAGCAGATCCAAAGCCCCAGCATTTT. Its translation is CASGLLGADPKPQHF.

The chain has TRBV5-3 and TRBJ2-2; a weak D match, TRBD2 (5 bases). Being an ORF, TRBV5-3 has a function that is uncertain. The V gene lost 3 bases and the J gene lost 3 bases, with 12 bases spanning the gap. The CDR3 runs to 15 residues. The CDR3 coding sequence is TGTGCCAGAAGCTGGTCTCCGCGGGACACCGGGGAGCTGTTTTTT. It yields the protein CARSWSPRDTGELFF.

The J gene is TRBJ1-5, the V gene TRBV28; 9 bases are shared with TRBD1. This CDR3 is 17 amino acids long. With V trimmed by 5 bases and J by 3 bases, 11 bases remained unmatched. Germline assignment: CDR1 MDHEN and CDR2 SYDVKM. CDR3 amino acids: CASSRDRVGPANQPQHF. The CDR3 bases are TGTGCCAGCAGTCGGGACAGGGTGGGTCCTGCCAATCAGCCCCAGCATTTT.

The rearrangement links TRBV7-2 to TRBJ2-3; TRBD1 is a possible D gene (5 bases). CDR3 length equals 12 residues. CDR1 and CDR2 from the germline V gene are SGHTA and FQGNSA. Trimming removed 4 bases from V and 10 bases from J, with 12 bases in between. CDR3 amino acids: CASSSRVLAQYF. For the CDR3, the DNA is TGTGCCAGCAGCTCCAGGGTTTTGGCGCAGTATTTT.

The sample holds a few counts of this clone. This rearrangement joins TRBV6-1 to TRBJ2-7, with D possibly being TRBD1 (6 bases). Germline CDR1 MNHNS, CDR2 SASEGT. Trimming removed 6 bases from V and 4 bases from J, with 16 bases in between. The CDR3 spans 14 residues. CDR3 protein: CASRAVQGSYEQYF. For the CDR3, the DNA is TGTGCCAGCAGGGCCGTACAGGGTTCGTACGAGCAGTACTTC.

In regard to this clone: A junction end diverges from the germline sequence, so it may reflect a read error. The gene calls are TRBV7-9 and TRBJ2-7; TRBD2 is a possible D gene (5 bases). Germline-derived CDR1 and CDR2 are SEHNR and FQNEAQ (reference sequence). The CDR3 consists of 13 residues. The chain's CDR3 is CSSSLLGSYEQYF. The CDR3 DNA sequence: TGTTCCAGCAGCTTACTAGGCTCCTACGAGCAGTACTTC.

V gene TRBV5-1 combines with J gene TRBJ1-3; weak D call: TRBD1 (6 bases). Trimming shortened V by 0 bases and J by 0 bases, and 19 bases separated the two germline ends. Germline V CDR1 and CDR2: SGHRS, YFSETQ. There are 19 residues in the CDR3. For the CDR3, the DNA is TGCGCCAGCAGCTTGGCGGGGGGGCCGAAAACTTTCTCTGGAAACACCATATATTTT. Translation: CASSLAGGPKTFSGNTIYF.

V and J are TRBV28 and TRBJ1-2; 7 positions match TRBD1. V lost 1 base and J lost 2; bases outside the gene matches: 4. CDR3 length: 15 residues. Germline values: CDR1 MDHEN, CDR2 SYDVKM. The CDR3 DNA reads as TGTGCCAGCAGTTTATTCTCGACAGGGAACTATGGCTACACCTTC. Protein product: CASSLFSTGNYGYTF.

This chain joins TRBV7-6 and TRBJ2-3; 9 bases match TRBD1. V trimming: 3 bases; J trimming: 2 bases; junction bases outside the gene matches: 3. CDR3 length: 15 residues. CDR1 and CDR2 from the germline V gene are SGHVS and FNYEAQ. The CDR3 sequence: CASSLGTGTTDTQYF. The CDR3 nucleotides are TGTGCCAGCAGCTTGGGGACAGGGACCACAGATACGCAGTATTTT.

A remark on this clone: One junction end disagrees with the germline gene, perhaps due to a read error. J is TRBJ1-1 and V is TRBV7-9; D is possibly TRBD1 (5 bases). There are 16 residues in the CDR3. Germline V gene data show CDR1 as SEHNR and CDR2 as FQNEAQ (reference sequence). CDR3: CSSSSPAGPNNTEAFF. DNA for the CDR3: TGTTCCAGCAGCTCCCCGGCGGGACCCAATAACACTGAAGCTTTCTTT.

This clone came up a few times. V is TRBV27 and J is TRBJ2-1, with TRBD2 matching over 7 bases. Germline V lookup: CDR1 MNHEY, CDR2 SMNVEV (reference sequence). The CDR3 extends over 14 amino acids. The V gene end was trimmed by 6 bases and the J gene end by 7 bases; junction bases not matched to a gene: 9. This CDR3 reads CASSGTKNFNEQFF. CDR3 DNA: TGTGCCAGCAGCGGGACTAAGAATTTTAATGAGCAGTTCTTC.

The V and J genes are TRBV6-6 and TRBJ1-1; 10 positions match TRBD1. Losses at the gene ends were 6 bases for V and 7 bases for J; bases not matched to a gene: 5. This CDR3 has 13 residues. CDR1 is MNHNY and CDR2 is SVGAGI in the germline V gene (reference sequence). The DNA of the CDR3 is TGTGCCAGCAGCCGACAGGGGGCCTGTGAAGCTTTCTTT. It specifies CASSRQGACEAFF.

The CDR3 region is CASSASGVYNEQFF. The CDR3 coding sequence is TGTGCCAGCAGCGCGAGCGGGGTCTACAATGAGCAGTTCTTC. The chain employs TRBV7-9 and TRBJ2-1; TRBD2 matches 7 bases. The CDR3 loop spans 14 amino acids. The J segment lost 3 bases and the V segment lost 5 bases, leaving 4 bases of the junction unmatched. Germline CDR1 SEHNR, CDR2 FQNEAQ (reference sequence).

The V and J genes are TRBV6-6 and TRBJ1-2; D is possibly TRBD1 (6 bases). The germline V and J ends were trimmed by 6 bases and 8 bases, with 19 bases remaining between them. Germline lookup yields CDR1 MNHNY and CDR2 SVGAGI (reference sequence). There are 14 residues in the CDR3. The CDR3 protein is CASRTAVGGGGYTF. In nucleotides, the CDR3 is TGTGCCAGCAGAACGGCGGTAGGGGGGGGAGGCTACACCTTC.

This clone was counted a few times. V is TRBV30 and J is TRBJ2-1; D gene uncertain. This CDR3 comprises 15 residues. Germline loops: CDR1 GTSNPN, CDR2 SVGIG (reference sequence). Trimming took 0 bases from V and 4 from J, leaving 13 bases between them. As DNA, the CDR3 is TGTGCCTGGAGTGTCATGGGCCGTGGGTACAATGAGCAGTTCTTC. It encodes CAWSVMGRGYNEQFF.

The CDR3 sequence: CASSLMRNTEAFF. CDR3 nucleotide sequence: TGTGCCAGCAGTCTAATGCGGAACACTGAAGCTTTCTTT. The J gene is TRBJ1-1, the V gene TRBV11-1, with D unresolved. The CDR3 runs to 13 residues. Germline V lookup: CDR1 SGHAT, CDR2 FQDESV (reference sequence). The V gene lost 6 bases and the J gene lost 1 base, with 9 bases spanning the gap.

The table lists this clone with a few counts. The chain recombines TRBV19 with TRBJ2-7; 9 nucleotides agree with TRBD1. J gave up 3 bases and V 3 bases, and 6 bases lay outside the gene matches. The CDR3 consists of 15 residues. CDR1 and CDR2 from the germline V gene are LNHDA and SQIVND (reference sequence). Here the CDR3 reads CASSIQTGGLYEQYF. The CDR3 DNA reads TGTGCCAGTAGTATCCAAACAGGGGGCCTCTACGAGCAGTACTTC.

The chain carries TRBV2 and TRBJ1-2; D perhaps matches TRBD1 (6 bases). V was shortened by 4 bases and J by 4 bases, with 7 bases between the two germline ends. Germline CDR1 and CDR2: SNHLY and FYNNEI. The CDR3 runs to 12 residues. Written as DNA, the CDR3 is TGTGCCAGCAGTGTGACAGGCTATGGCTACACCTTC. It yields the protein CASSVTGYGYTF.

This clone appeared a few times. The gene calls are TRBV2 and TRBJ1-1; D is uncertain. The CDR3 is 13 amino acids. Germline V gives CDR1 SNHLY, CDR2 FYNNEI. V was clipped by 7 bases and J by 0 bases, with 9 bases between them. CDR3 nucleotides: TGTGCCAGCATTATGGGCCTGAACACTGAAGCTTTCTTT. Amino acid sequence: CASIMGLNTEAFF.

DNA of the CDR3: TGTGCCGGACAGGGGGGCGCGGCTAATGAAAAACTGTTTTTT. Translated, it gives CAGQGGAANEKLFF. This rearrangement joins TRBV30 to TRBJ1-4; 10 bases are shared with TRBD1. Germline loops: CDR1 GTSNPN, CDR2 SVGIG (reference sequence). This CDR3 is 14 amino acids long. After removal of 8 bases from V and 3 bases from J, the junction contained 6 bases not matched to a gene. Full variable domain (remainder filled in from reference TRBV30 and TRBJ1-4): SQTIHQWPATLVQPVGSPLSLECTVEGTSNPNLYWYRQAAGRGLQLLFYSVGIGQISSEVPQNLSASRPQDRQFILSSKKLLLSDSGFYLCAGQGGAANEKLFFGSGTQLSVL.

CDR3 protein: CASSSGATDEQYF. The CDR3 region has the DNA TGCGCCAGCAGCTCAGGGGCAACGGACGAGCAGTACTTC. The chain couples TRBV5-1 to TRBJ2-7; tentatively, D is TRBD1 (6 bases). This CDR3 is 13 amino acids long. Germline V gene sequence: CDR1 SGHRS, CDR2 YFSETQ. Trimming took off 3 bases at V and 5 bases at J, with 12 bases between the two ends.

V usage is TRBV11-1 and J usage is TRBJ2-3; 12 positions agree with TRBD2. The germline CDR1 and CDR2 sequences are SGHAT and FQDESV (reference sequence). V gave up 3 bases and J gave up 6 bases; unmatched junction bases: 10. This CDR3 is built from 17 residues. The DNA for the CDR3 is TGTGCCAGCAGCTTGACTAGCGGGGGACATCTTGGGGATACGCAGTATTTT. It specifies CASSLTSGGHLGDTQYF.

The gene calls are TRBV27 and TRBJ2-5; D ambiguous. The end of the DNA is better explained by TRBJ2-7, so the J call may be wrong. Germline CDR1 is MNHEY and CDR2 is SMNVEV (reference sequence). The CDR3 extends over 13 amino acids. CDR3 in amino acids: CASSFTSSYEQYF. The CDR3 coding sequence is TGTGCCAGCAGTTTCACGTCCTCTTACGAGCAGTACTTC.

The rearrangement links TRBV29-1 to TRBJ2-1, with D perhaps assigned TRBD1 or TRBD2 (5 bases each). V lost 5 bases and J lost 1, with 12 bases in between. Per the germline V gene, CDR1 is SQVTM and CDR2 is ANQGSEA. The CDR3 consists of 14 residues. The CDR3 loop reads CSVKGERSYNEQFF. CDR3 in DNA: TGCAGCGTTAAAGGGGAGAGGTCCTACAATGAGCAGTTCTTC.